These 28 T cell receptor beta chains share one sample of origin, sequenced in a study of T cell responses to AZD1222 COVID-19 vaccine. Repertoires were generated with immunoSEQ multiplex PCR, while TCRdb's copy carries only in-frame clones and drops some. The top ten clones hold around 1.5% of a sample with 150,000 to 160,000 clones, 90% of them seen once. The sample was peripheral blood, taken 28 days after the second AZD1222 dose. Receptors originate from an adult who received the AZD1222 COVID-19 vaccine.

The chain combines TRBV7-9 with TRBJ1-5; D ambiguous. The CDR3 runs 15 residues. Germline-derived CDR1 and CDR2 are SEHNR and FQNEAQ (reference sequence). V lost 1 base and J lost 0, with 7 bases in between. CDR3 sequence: CASSLGPNSNQPQHF. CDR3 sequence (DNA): TGTGCCAGCAGCTTAGGCCCCAATAGCAATCAGCCCCAGCATTTT.

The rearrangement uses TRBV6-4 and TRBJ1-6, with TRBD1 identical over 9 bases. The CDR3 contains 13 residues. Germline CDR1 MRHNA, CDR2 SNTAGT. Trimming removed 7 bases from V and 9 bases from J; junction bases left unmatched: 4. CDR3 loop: CASTSDRGSPLHF. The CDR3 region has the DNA TGTGCCAGCACTTCGGACAGGGGTTCACCCCTCCACTTT.

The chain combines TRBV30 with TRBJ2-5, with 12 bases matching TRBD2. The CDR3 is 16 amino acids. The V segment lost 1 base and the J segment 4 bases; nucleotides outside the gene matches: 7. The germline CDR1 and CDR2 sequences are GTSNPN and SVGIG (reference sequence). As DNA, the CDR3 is TGTGCCTGGAGTGGGCTAGCGGGGGGGATGTTAGAGACCCAGTACTTC. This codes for CAWSGLAGGMLETQYF.

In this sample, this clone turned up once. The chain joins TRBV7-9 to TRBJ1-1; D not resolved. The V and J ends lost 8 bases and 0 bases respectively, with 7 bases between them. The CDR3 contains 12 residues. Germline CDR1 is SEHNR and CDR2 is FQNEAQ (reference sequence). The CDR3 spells CASSNMNTEAFF. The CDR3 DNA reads TGTGCCAGCTCTAACATGAACACTGAAGCTTTCTTT.

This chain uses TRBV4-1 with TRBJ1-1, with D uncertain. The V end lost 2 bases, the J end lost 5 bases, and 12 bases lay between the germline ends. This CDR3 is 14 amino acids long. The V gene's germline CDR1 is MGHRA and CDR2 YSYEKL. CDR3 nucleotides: TGCGCCAGCAGCCAACCTCGGTTGGGGACTGAAGCTTTCTTT. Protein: CASSQPRLGTEAFF.

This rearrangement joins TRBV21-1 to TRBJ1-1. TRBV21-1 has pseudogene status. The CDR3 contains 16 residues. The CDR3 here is CASSKDGAQLDTEAFF. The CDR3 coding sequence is TGTGCCAGCAGCAAAGACGGAGCGCAATTGGACACTGAAGCTTTCTTT.

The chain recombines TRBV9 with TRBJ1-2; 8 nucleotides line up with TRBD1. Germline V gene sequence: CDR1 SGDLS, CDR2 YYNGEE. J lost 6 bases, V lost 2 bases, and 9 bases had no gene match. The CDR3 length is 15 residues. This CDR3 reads CASSVEPGTGHGYTF. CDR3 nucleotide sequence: TGTGCCAGCAGCGTCGAACCCGGGACAGGTCATGGCTACACCTTC.

This CDR3 is CASSLSWSNEQFF. Here the CDR3 DNA reads TGTGCCAGCAGTTTATCGTGGAGCAATGAGCAGTTCTTC. V is TRBV27 and J is TRBJ2-1; no firm D call. Per the germline V gene, CDR1 is MNHEY and CDR2 is SMNVEV (reference sequence). The CDR3 sequence is 13 residues long. V lost 0 bases and J 6 bases, leaving 6 bases between the germline ends.

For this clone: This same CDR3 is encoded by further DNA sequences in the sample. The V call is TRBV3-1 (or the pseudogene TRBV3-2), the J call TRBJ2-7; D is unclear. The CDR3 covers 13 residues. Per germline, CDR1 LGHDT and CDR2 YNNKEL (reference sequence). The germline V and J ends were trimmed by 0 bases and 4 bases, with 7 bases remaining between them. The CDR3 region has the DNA TGTGCCAGCAGCCAAGATCTGAGTTACGAGCAGTACTTC. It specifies CASSQDLSYEQYF.

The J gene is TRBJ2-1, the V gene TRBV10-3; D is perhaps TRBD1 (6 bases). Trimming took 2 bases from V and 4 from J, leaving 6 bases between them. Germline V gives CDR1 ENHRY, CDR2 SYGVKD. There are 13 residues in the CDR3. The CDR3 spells CAISEDRYNEQFF. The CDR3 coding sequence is TGTGCCATCAGTGAGGACAGGTACAATGAGCAGTTCTTC.

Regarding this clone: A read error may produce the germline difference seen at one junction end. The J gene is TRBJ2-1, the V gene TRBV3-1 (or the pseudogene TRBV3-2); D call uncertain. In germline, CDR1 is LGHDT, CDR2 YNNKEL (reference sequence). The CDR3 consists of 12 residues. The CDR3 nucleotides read TGTGCCAGCAGCCAAGCCGAGGTAGCAATAGTCTTC. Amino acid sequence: CASSQAEVAIVF.

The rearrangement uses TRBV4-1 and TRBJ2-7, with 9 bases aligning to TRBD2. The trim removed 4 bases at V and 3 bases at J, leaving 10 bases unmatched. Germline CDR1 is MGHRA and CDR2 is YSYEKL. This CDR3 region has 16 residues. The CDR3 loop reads CASSRPWTSVRYEQYF. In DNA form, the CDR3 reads TGCGCCAGCAGCCGACCTTGGACTAGCGTGCGCTACGAGCAGTACTTC.

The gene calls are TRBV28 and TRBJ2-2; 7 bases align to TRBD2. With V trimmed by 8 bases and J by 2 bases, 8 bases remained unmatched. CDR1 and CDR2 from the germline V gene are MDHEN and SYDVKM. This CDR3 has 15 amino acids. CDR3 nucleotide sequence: TGTGCCAGCGGGGGGGACCTTCTCAACACCGGGGAGCTGTTTTTT. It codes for CASGGDLLNTGELFF.

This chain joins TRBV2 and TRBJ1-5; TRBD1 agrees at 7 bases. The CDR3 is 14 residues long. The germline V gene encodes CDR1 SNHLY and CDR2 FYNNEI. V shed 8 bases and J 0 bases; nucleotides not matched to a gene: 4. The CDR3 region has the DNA TGTGCCAGCGAAGGACAGGTTAGCAATCAGCCCCAGCATTTT. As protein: CASEGQVSNQPQHF.

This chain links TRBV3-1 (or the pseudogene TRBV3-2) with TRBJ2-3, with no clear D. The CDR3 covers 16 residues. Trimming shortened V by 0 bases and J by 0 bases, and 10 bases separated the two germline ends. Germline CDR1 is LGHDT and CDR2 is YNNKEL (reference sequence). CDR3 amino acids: CASSQDWGGSTDTQYF. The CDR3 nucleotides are TGTGCCAGCAGCCAAGACTGGGGTGGTAGCACAGATACGCAGTATTTT.

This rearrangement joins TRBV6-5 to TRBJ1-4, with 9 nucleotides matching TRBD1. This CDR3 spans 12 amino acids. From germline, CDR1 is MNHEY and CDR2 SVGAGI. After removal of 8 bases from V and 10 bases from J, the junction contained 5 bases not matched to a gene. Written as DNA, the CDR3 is TGTGCCAGCGGGGGGACAGGGTTAAAACTGTTTTTT. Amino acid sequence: CASGGTGLKLFF.

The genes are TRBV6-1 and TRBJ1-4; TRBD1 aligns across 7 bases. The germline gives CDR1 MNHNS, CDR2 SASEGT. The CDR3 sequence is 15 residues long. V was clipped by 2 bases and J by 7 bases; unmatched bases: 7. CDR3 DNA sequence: TGTGCCAGCAGTGAATCGGCAGGGGGAGGTGAAAAACTGTTTTTT. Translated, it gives CASSESAGGGEKLFF.

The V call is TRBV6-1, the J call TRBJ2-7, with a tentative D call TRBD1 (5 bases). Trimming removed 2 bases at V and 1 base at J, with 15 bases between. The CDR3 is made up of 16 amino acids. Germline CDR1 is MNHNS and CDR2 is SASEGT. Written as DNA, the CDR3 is TGTGCCAGCAGTGAAAGATCTGGGGCCCAGTCCTACGAGCAGTACTTC. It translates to CASSERSGAQSYEQYF.

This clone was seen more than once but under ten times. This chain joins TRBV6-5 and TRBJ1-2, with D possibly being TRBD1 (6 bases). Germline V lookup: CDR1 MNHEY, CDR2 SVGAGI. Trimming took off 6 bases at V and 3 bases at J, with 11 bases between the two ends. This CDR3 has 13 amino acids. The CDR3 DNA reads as TGTGCCAGCAGCAGGGGACCTGACTATGGCTACACCTTC. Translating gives CASSRGPDYGYTF.

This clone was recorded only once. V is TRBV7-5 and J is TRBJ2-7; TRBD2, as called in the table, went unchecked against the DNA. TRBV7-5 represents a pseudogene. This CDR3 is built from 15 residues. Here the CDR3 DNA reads TGTGTCAGAAGCTTAGGTGAGTCCGATGTCTACGAGCAGTACTTC. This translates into CVRSLGESDVYEQYF.

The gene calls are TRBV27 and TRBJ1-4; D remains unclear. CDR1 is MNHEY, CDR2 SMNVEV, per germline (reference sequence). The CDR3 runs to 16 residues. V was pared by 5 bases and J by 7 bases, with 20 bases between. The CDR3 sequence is CASSLTYSTRGEKLFF. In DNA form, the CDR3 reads TGTGCCAGCAGTCTAACATACAGCACCCGGGGTGAAAAACTGTTTTTT.

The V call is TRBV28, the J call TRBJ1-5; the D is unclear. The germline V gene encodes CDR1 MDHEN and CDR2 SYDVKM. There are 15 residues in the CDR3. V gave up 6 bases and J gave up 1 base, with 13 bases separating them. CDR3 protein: CASRRTARSNQPQHF. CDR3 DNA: TGTGCCAGCAGACGGACCGCGAGAAGCAATCAGCCCCAGCATTTT.

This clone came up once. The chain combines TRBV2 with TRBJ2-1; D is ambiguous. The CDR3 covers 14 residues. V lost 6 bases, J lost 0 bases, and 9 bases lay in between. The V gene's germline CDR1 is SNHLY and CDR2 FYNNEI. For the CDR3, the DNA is TGTGCCAGCAGCTCTCCAAGCTCCTACAATGAGCAGTTCTTC. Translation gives CASSSPSSYNEQFF.

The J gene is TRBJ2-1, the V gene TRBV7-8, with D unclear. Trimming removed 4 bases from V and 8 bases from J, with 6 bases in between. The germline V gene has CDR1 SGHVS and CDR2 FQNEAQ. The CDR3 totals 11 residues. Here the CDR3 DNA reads TGTGCCAGCAGCTCAGTCGATGAGCAGTTCTTC. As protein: CASSSVDEQFF.

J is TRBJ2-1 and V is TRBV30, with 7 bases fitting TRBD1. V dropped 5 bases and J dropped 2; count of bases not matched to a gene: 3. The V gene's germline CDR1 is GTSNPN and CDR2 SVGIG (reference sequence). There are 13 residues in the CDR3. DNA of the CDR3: TGTGCCTGGGACAGGGCCCCCTACAATGAGCAGTTCTTC. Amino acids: CAWDRAPYNEQFF. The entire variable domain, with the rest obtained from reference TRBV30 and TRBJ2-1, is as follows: SQTIHQWPATLVQPVGSPLSLECTVEGTSNPNLYWYRQAAGRGLQLLFYSVGIGQISSEVPQNLSASRPQDRQFILSSKKLLLSDSGFYLCAWDRAPYNEQFFGPGTRLTVL.

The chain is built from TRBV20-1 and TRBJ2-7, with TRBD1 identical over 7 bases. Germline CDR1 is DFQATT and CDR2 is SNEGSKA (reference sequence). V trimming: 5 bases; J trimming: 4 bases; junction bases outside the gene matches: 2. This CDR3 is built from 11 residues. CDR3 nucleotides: TGCAGTGCTTGGGGACAGTACGAGCAGTACTTC. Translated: CSAWGQYEQYF.

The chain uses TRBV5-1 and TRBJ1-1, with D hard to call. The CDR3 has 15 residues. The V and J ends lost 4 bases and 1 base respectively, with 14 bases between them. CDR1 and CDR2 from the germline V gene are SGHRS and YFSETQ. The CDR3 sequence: CASSISRRGNTEAFF. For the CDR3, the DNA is TGCGCCAGCAGCATTTCGAGACGAGGGAACACTGAAGCTTTCTTT. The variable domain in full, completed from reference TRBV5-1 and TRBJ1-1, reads KAGVTQTPRYLIKTRGQQVTLSCSPISGHRSVSWYQQTPGQGLQFLFEYFSETQRNKGNFPGRFSGRQFSNSRSEMNVSTLELGDSALYLCASSISRRGNTEAFFGQGTRLTVV.

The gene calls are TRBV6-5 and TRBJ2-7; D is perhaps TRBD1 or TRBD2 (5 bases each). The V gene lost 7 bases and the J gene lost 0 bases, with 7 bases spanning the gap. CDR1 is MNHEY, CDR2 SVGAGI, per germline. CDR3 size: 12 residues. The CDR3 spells CASTGTSYEQYF. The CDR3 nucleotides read TGTGCCAGCACAGGGACCTCCTACGAGCAGTACTTC.